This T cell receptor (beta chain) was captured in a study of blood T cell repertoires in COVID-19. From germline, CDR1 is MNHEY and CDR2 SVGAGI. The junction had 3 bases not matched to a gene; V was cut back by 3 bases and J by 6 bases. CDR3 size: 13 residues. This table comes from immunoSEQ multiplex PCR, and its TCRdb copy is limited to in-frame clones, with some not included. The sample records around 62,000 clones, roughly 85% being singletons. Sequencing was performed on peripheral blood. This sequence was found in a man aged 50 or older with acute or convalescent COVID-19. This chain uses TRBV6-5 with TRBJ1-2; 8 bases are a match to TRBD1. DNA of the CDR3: TGTGCCAGCAGTTATCAGGGGGCGGATGGCTACACCTTC. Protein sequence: CASSYQGADGYTF.